A single sample gave rise to the 8 T cell receptor beta chains below, sequenced in a study of shared clonotypes between healthy human individuals. Measured with immunoSEQ multiplex PCR; TCRdb has only the in-frame clones, and not every one. The sample holds about 2.4 million clones, 80% to 95% seen once. The specimen sequenced was naive CD4+ T cells from PBMCs. Subset specified: CD45RA+ positively selected. The receptor source for this set is a man aged 18 to 29 in good health. Some clones in this sample may be carry-over from other donors' samples.

The rearrangement uses TRBV5-5 and TRBJ2-7; tentatively, D is TRBD2 (5 bases). This CDR3 region has 14 residues. CDR1 is SGHKS, CDR2 YYEKEE, per germline (reference sequence). V was shortened by 4 bases and J by 0 bases, with 11 bases between the two germline ends. The CDR3 DNA sequence: TGTGCCAGCAGCCCACTAGGCAGCTCCTACGAGCAGTACTTC. It encodes CASSPLGSSYEQYF.

The rearrangement links TRBV15 to TRBJ2-1, with 9 bases that match TRBD1. V lost 3 bases and J lost 9; bases outside the gene matches: 6. The CDR3 contains 14 residues. From germline, CDR1 is LNHNV and CDR2 YYDKDF (reference sequence). CDR3 nucleotide sequence: TGTGCCACCAGCAGGGACGGGACAGGGTTTGAGCAGTTCTTC. This gives the protein CATSRDGTGFEQFF.

The chain carries TRBV5-1 and TRBJ2-5; 9 bases fit TRBD2. J lost 9 bases, V lost 4 bases, and 13 bases had no gene match. The CDR3 is made up of 15 amino acids. The germline V gene encodes CDR1 SGHRS and CDR2 YFSETQ. CDR3 sequence (DNA): TGCGCCAGCAGCCACGGGCGACTAGCGGAGAGGGCCCAGTACTTC. Translated, it gives CASSHGRLAERAQYF. Full variable domain (remainder filled in from reference TRBV5-1 and TRBJ2-5): KAGVTQTPRYLIKTRGQQVTLSCSPISGHRSVSWYQQTPGQGLQFLFEYFSETQRNKGNFPGRFSGRQFSNSRSEMNVSTLELGDSALYLCASSHGRLAERAQYFGPGTRLLVL.

The chain employs TRBV5-6 and TRBJ2-1, with a tentative D call TRBD1 (6 bases). CDR3 length: 15 residues. V lost 4 bases, J lost 0 bases, and 11 bases lay in between. Germline values: CDR1 SGHDT, CDR2 YYEEEE. The CDR3, as DNA: TGTGCCAGCAGCGACACAGGGCCCTCCTACAATGAGCAGTTCTTC. Its translation: CASSDTGPSYNEQFF. Based on the CDR3 plus reference TRBV5-6 and TRBJ2-1, the full variable domain is DAGVTQSPTHLIKTRGQQVTLRCSPKSGHDTVSWYQQALGQGPQFIFQYYEEEERQRGNFPDRFSGHQFPNYSSELNVNALLLGDSALYLCASSDTGPSYNEQFFGPGTRLTVL.

V gene TRBV7-9 combines with J gene TRBJ2-5; either TRBD1 or TRBD2 may fit D (5 bases each). The V end was cut by 0 bases, the J end by 5 bases, with 13 bases between. The CDR3 covers 15 residues. Germline CDR1 SEHNR, CDR2 FQNEAQ (reference sequence). This CDR3 is CASSLALAEGETQYF. CDR3 coding DNA: TGTGCCAGCAGCTTAGCGCTGGCTGAGGGGGAGACCCAGTACTTC.

V gene TRBV7-2 combines with J gene TRBJ1-3, with D possibly being TRBD1 (5 bases). With 0 bases removed from V and 4 bases from J, the gap between germline ends came to 13 bases. Looked up from germline, CDR1 is SGHTA and CDR2 is FQGNSA. The CDR3 consists of 16 residues. CDR3 DNA sequence: TGTGCCAGCAGCTTAGCGGTATGGACAATCGGAAACACCATATATTTT. Its protein product is CASSLAVWTIGNTIYF.

The rearrangement uses TRBV28 and TRBJ1-5; D unresolved. The CDR3 covers 14 residues. Trimming removed 3 bases at V and 6 bases at J, with 12 bases between. In germline, CDR1 is MDHEN, CDR2 SYDVKM. The CDR3 spells CASSLNLGVQPQHF. Here the CDR3 DNA reads TGTGCCAGCAGTTTGAACCTTGGGGTTCAGCCCCAGCATTTT.

A single count supports this clone. The rearrangement uses TRBV6-1 and TRBJ2-3; the match to TRBD2 covers 7 bases. Germline CDR1 and CDR2: MNHNS and SASEGT. CDR3 length: 15 residues. V lost 6 bases, J lost 8 bases, and 14 bases stayed unmatched. In DNA form, the CDR3 reads TGTGCCAGCAGACCCCAAACGGGGTGGGGGGGTACGCAGTATTTT. Protein: CASRPQTGWGGTQYF.